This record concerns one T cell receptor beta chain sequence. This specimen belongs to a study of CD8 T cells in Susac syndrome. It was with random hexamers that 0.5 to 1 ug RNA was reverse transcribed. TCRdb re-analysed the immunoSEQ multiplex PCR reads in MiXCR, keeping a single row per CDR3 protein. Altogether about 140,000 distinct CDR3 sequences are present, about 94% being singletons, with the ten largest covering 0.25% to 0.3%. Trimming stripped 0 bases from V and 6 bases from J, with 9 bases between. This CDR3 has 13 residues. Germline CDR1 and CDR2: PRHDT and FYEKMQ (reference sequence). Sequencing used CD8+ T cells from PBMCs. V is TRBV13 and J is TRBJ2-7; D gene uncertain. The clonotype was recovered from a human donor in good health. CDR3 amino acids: CASSLGGDGEQYF. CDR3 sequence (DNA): TGTGCCAGCAGCTTAGGCGGCGATGGCGAGCAGTACTTC. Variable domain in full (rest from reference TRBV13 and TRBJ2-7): AAGVIQSPRHLIKEKRETATLKCYPIPRHDTVYWYQQGPGQDPQFLISFYEKMQSDKGSIPDRFSAQQFSDYHSELNMSSLELGDSALYFCASSLGGDGEQYFGPGTRLTVT.